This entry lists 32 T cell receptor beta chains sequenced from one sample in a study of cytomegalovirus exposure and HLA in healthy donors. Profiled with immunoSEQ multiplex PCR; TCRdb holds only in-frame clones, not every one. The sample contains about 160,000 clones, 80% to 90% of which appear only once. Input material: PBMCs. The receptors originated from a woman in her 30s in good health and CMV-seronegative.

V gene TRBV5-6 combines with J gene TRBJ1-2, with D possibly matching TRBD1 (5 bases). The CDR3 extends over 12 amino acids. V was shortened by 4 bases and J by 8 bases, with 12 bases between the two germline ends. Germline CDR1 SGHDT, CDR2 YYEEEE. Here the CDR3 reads CASSVLWGGYTF. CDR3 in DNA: TGTGCCAGCAGCGTTCTGTGGGGCGGCTACACCTTC.

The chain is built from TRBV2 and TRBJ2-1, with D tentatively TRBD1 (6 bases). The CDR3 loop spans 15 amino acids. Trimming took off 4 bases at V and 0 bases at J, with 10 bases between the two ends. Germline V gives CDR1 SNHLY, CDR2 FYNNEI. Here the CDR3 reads CASSGGLGSYNEQFF. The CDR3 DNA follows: TGTGCCAGCAGTGGGGGGCTCGGCTCCTACAATGAGCAGTTCTTC.

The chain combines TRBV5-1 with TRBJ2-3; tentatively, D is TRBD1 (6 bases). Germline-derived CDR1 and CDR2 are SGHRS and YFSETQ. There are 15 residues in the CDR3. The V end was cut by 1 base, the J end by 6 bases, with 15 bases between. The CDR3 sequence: CASSLQGRGRDTQYF. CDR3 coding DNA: TGCGCCAGCAGCTTGCAAGGCAGGGGCCGGGATACGCAGTATTTT.

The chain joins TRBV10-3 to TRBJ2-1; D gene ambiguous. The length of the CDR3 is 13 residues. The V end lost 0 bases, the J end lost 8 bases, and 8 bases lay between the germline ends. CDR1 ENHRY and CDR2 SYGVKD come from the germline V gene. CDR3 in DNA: TGTGCCATCAGTGAGTCTGCGTACCATGAGCAGTTCTTC. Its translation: CAISESAYHEQFF.

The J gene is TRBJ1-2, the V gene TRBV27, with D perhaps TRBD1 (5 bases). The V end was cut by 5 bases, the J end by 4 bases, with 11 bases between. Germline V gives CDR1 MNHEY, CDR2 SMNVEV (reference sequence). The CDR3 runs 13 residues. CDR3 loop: CASSPRQSYGYTF. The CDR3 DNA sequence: TGTGCCAGCAGTCCCCGACAGTCCTATGGCTACACCTTC.

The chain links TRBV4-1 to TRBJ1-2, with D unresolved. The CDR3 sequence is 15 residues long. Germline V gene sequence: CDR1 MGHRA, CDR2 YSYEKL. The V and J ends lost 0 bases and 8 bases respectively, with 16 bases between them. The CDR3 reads CASSQDQRSWRGYTF. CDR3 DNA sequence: TGCGCCAGCAGCCAAGATCAGAGGAGCTGGCGGGGCTACACCTTC.

CDR3 loop: CASRGRLAGRNEQFF. In nucleotides, the CDR3 is TGTGCCAGTAGGGGAAGACTAGCGGGCCGCAATGAGCAGTTCTTC. V is TRBV19 and J is TRBJ2-1; 10 bases align to TRBD2. The germline V gene encodes CDR1 LNHDA and CDR2 SQIVND (reference sequence). J lost 6 bases, V lost 6 bases, and 8 bases had no gene match. CDR3 size: 15 residues.

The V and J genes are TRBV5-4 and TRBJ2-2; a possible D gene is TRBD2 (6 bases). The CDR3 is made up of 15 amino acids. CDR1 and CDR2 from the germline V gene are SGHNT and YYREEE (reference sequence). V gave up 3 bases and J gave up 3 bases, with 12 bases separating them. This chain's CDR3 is CASSSKRVDTGELFF. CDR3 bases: TGTGCCAGCAGCTCGAAGCGGGTAGACACCGGGGAGCTGTTTTTT.

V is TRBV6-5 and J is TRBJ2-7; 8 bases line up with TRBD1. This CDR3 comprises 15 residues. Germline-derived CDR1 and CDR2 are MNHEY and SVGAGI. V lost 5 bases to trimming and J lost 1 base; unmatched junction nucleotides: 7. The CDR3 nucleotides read TGTGCCAGCAGTCGGACCGGGACAGGTTCCTACGAGCAGTACTTC. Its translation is CASSRTGTGSYEQYF.

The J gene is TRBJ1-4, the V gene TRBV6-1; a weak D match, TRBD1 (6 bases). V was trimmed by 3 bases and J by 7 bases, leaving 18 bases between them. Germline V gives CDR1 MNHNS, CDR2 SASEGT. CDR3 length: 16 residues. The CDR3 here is CASSEFGGRWGEKLFF. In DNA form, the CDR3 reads TGTGCCAGCAGTGAGTTCGGGGGCAGGTGGGGTGAAAAACTGTTTTTT.

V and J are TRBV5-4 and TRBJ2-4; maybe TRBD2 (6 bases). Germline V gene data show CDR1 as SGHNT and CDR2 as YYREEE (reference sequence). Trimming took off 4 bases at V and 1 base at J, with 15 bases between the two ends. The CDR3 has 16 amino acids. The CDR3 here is CASSTGGGLAKNIQYF. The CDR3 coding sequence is TGTGCCAGCAGCACAGGTGGAGGGTTGGCCAAAAACATTCAGTACTTC.

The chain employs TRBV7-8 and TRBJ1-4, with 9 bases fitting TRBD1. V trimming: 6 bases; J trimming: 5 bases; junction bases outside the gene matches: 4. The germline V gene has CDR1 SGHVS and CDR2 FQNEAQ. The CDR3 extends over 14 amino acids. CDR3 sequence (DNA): TGTGCCAGCAGTACCGGGACAGGGAATGAAAAACTGTTTTTT. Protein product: CASSTGTGNEKLFF. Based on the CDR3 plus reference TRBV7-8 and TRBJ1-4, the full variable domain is GAGVSQSPRYKVAKRGQDVALRCDPISGHVSLFWYQQALGQGPEFLTYFQNEAQLDKSGLPSDRFFAERPEGSVSTLKIQRTQQEDSAVYLCASSTGTGNEKLFFGSGTQLSVL.

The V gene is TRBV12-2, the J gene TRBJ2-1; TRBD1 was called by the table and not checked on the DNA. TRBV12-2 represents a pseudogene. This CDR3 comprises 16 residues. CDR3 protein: CASRLAPGQGAGEQFF. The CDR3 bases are TGTGCAAGTCGCTTAGCGCCGGGACAGGGGGCGGGTGAGCAGTTCTTC.

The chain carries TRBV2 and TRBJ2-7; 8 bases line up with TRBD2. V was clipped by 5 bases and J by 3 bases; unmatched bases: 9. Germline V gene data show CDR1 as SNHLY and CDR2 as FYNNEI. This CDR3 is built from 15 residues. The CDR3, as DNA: TGTGCCAGCAGTTTCGGACTAGCTCTAGGCTACGAGCAGTACTTC. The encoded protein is CASSFGLALGYEQYF.

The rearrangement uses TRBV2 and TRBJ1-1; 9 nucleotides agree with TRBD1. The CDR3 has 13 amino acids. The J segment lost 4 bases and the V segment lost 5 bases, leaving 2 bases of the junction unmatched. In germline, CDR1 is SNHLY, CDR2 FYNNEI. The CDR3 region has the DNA TGTGCCAGCAGTATACAGGGGGCCACTGAAGCTTTCTTT. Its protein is CASSIQGATEAFF.

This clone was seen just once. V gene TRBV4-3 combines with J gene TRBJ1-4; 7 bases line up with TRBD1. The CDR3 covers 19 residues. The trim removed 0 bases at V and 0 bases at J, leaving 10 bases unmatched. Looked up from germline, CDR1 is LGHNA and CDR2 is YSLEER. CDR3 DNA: TGCGCCAGCAGCCAAGATAAAGGGGGACAGCCTGCAACTAATGAAAAACTGTTTTTT. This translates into CASSQDKGGQPATNEKLFF.

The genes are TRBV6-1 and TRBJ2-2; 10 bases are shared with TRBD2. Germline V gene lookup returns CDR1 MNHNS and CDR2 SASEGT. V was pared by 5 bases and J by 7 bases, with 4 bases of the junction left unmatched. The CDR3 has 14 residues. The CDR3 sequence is CASSRAGGNGELFF. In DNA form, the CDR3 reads TGTGCCAGCAGTCGAGCGGGAGGGAACGGGGAGCTGTTTTTT.

The CDR3 DNA follows: TGTGCCAGCAGTTCGGCCTCCTGGGGGGAGCAGTACTTC. The encoded protein is CASSSASWGEQYF. This sequence joins TRBV6-6 and TRBJ2-7; the D call may be TRBD1 or TRBD2 (5 bases each). Germline values: CDR1 MNHNY, CDR2 SVGAGI (reference sequence). Trimming removed 4 bases from V and 7 bases from J, with 14 bases in between. The CDR3 totals 13 residues.

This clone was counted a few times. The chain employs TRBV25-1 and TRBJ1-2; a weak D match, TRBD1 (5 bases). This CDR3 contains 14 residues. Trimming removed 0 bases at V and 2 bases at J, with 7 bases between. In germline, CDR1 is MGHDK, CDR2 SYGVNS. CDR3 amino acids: CASSEYAGNYGYTF. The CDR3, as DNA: TGTGCCAGCAGTGAATATGCAGGGAACTATGGCTACACCTTC.

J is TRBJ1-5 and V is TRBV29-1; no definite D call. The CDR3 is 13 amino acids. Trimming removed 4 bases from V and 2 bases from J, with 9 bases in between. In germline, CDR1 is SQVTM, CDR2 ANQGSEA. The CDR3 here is CSVVEDGNQPQHF. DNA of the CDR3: TGCAGCGTTGTGGAGGACGGCAATCAGCCCCAGCATTTT.

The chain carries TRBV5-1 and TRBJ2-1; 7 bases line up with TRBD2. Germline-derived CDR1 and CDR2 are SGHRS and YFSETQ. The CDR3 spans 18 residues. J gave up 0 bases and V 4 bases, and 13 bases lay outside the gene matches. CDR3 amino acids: CASSTVPLATSSYNEQFF. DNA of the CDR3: TGCGCCAGCAGCACCGTCCCACTAGCGACTAGCTCCTACAATGAGCAGTTCTTC.

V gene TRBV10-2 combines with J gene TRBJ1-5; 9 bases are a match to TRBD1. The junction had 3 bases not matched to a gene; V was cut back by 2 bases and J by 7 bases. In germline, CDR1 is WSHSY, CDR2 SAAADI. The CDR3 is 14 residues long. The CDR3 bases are TGCGCCAGCAGTGAGGACAGGGGGGGACAGCCCCAGCATTTT. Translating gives CASSEDRGGQPQHF.

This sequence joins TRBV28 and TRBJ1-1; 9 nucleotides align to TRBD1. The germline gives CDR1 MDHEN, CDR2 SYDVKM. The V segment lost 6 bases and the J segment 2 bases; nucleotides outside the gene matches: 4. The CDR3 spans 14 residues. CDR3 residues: CASRYRGRNTEAFF. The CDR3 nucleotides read TGTGCCAGCAGGTACAGGGGGCGAAACACTGAAGCTTTCTTT.

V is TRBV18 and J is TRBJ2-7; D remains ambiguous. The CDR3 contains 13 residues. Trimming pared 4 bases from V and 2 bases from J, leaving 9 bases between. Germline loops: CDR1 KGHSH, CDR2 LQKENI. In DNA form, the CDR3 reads TGTGCCAGCTCACGTCCCGGTACCTACGAGCAGTACTTC. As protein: CASSRPGTYEQYF.

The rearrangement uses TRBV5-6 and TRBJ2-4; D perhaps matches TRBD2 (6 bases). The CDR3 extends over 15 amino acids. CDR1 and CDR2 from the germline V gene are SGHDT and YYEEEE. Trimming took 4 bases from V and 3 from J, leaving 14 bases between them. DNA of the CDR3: TGTGCCAGCAGCCTGGCGGGGCCCGGCAAAAACATTCAGTACTTC. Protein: CASSLAGPGKNIQYF.

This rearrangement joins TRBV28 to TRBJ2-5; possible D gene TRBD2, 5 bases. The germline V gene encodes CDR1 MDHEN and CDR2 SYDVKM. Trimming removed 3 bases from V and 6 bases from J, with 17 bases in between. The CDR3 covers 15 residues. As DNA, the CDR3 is TGTGCCAGCAGTTTCGTTAACTGGGCCGGGAAGACCCAGTACTTC. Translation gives CASSFVNWAGKTQYF.

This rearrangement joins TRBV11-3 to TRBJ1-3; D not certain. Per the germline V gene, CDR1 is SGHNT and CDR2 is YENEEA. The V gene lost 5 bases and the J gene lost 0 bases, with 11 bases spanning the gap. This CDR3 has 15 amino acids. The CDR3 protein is CASSQGRGSGNTIYF. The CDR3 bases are TGTGCCAGCAGCCAAGGACGGGGCTCTGGAAACACCATATATTTT.

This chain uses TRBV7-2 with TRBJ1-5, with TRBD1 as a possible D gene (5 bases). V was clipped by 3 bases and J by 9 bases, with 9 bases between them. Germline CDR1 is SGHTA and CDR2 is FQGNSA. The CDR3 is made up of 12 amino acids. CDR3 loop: CASSFGGWPQHF. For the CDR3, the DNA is TGTGCCAGCAGCTTCGGGGGATGGCCCCAGCATTTT.

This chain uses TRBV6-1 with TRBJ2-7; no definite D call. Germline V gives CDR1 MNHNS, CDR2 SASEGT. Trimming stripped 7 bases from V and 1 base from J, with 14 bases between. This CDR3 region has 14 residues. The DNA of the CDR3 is TGTGCCAGCAACTACGGATCGTCTTCCTACGAGCAGTACTTC. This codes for CASNYGSSSYEQYF.

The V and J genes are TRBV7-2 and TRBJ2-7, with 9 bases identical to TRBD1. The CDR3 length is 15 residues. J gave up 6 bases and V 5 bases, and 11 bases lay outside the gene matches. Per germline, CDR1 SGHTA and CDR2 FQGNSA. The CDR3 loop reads CASSGHRGRVSEQYF. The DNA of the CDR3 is TGTGCCAGCAGCGGTCACAGGGGGCGCGTCTCCGAGCAGTACTTC.

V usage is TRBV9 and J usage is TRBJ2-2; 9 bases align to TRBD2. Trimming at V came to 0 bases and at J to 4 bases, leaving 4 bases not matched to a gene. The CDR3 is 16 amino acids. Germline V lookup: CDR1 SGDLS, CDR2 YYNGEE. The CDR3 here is CASSVGLAGITGELFF. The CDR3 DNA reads TGTGCCAGCAGCGTAGGCCTAGCGGGAATCACCGGGGAGCTGTTTTTT.

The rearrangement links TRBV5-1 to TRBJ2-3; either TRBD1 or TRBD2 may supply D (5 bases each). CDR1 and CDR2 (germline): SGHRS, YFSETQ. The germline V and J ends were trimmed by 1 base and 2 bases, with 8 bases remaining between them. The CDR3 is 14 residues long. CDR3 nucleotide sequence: TGCGCCAGCAGCTTGAGCGGACACACAGATACGCAGTATTTT. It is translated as CASSLSGHTDTQYF.